The clone carrying this T cell receptor (beta chain) has only a few counts. Sample-barcoded 5' priming and a J-beta primer mix drove a second PCR of roughly 6 to 12 cycles. TCRdb reanalysed the 5' RACE reads using MiXCR and keeps one entry per CDR3 protein. Counted here are 650,000 to 800,000 distinct CDR3 sequences, approximately 48% occurring once; the ten biggest clones make up roughly 19%. The CDR3 runs 16 residues. Trimming stripped 7 bases from V and 1 base from J, with 16 bases between. The data were obtained in a study of blood T cells in healthy people across ages. V gene TRBV12-3 or TRBV12-4 combines with J gene TRBJ1-4; D is unresolved. This TCR derives from a man aged 60 to 75 in good health. The sample consisted of blood. The CDR3 region has the DNA TGTGCCAGCACCCGTCTATTGGGAAGAACTAATGAAAAACTGTTTTTT. Translated, it gives CASTRLLGRTNEKLFF.